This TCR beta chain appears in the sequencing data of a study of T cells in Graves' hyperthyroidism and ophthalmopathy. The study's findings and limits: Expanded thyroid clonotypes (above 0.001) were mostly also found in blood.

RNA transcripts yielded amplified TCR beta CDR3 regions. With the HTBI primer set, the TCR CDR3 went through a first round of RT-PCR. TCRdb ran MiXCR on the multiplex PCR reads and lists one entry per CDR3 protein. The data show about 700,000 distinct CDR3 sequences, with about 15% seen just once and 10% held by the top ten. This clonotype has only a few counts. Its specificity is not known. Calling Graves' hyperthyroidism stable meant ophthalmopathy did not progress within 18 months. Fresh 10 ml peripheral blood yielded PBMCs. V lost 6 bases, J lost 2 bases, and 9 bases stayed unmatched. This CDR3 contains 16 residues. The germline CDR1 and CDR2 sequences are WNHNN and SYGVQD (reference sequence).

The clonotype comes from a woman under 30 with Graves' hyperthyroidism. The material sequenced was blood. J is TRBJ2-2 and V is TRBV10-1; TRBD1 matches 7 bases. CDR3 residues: CASSRQGGPNTGELFF. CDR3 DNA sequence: TGCGCCAGCAGCCGACAGGGTGGTCCAAACACCGGGGAGCTGTTTTTT.